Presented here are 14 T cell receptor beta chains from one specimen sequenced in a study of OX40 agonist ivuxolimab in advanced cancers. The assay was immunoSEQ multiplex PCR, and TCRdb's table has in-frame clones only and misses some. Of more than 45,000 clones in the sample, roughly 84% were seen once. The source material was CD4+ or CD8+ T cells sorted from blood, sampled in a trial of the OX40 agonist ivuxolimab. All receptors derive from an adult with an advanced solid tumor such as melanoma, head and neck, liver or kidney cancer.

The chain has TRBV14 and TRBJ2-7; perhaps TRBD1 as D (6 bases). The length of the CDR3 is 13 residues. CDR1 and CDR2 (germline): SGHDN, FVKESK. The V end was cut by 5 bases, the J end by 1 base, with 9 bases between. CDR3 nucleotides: TGTGCCAGCAGCGGGACACCTTCCTACGAGCAGTACTTC. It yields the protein CASSGTPSYEQYF.

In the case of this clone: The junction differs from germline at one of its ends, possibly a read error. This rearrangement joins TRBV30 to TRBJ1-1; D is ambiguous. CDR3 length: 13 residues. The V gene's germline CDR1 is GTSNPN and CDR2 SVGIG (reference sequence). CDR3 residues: CVWGSPAGTGAFF. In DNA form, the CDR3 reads TGTGTCTGGGGTTCCCCGGCCGGCACTGGAGCTTTCTTT.

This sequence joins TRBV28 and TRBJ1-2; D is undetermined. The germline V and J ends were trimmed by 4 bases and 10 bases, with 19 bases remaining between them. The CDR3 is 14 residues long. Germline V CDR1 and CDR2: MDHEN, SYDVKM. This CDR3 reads CASSYHLRLRAYTF. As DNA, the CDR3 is TGTGCCAGCAGTTACCATCTTAGGCTGCGGGCCTACACCTTC.

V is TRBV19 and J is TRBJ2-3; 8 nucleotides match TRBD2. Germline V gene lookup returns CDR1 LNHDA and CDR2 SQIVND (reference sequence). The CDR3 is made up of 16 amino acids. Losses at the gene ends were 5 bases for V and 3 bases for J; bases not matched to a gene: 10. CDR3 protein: CASSFYIAGKTDTQYF. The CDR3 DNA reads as TGTGCCAGTAGTTTCTATATAGCGGGAAAGACAGATACGCAGTATTTT.

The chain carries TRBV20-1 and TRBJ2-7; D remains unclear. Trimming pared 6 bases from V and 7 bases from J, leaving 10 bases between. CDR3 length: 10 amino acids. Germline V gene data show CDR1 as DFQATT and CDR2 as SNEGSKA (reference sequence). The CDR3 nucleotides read TGCAGTGCCGGAAGTTGGGAGCAGTACTTC. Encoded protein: CSAGSWEQYF.

CDR3: CASSQAGGYTNQPQHF. DNA of the CDR3: TGCGCCAGCAGCCAAGCAGGGGGCTATACGAATCAGCCCCAGCATTTT. The chain couples TRBV4-1 to TRBJ1-5, with TRBD1 matching 8 bases. Germline loops: CDR1 MGHRA, CDR2 YSYEKL. The CDR3 covers 16 residues. V was clipped by 1 base and J by 4 bases; unmatched bases: 6.

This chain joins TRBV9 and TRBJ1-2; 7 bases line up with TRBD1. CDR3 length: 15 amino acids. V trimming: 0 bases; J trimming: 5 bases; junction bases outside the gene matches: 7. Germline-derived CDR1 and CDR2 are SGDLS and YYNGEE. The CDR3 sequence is CASSVGWTGAYGYTF. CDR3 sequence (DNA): TGTGCCAGCAGCGTAGGGTGGACAGGCGCGTATGGCTACACCTTC.

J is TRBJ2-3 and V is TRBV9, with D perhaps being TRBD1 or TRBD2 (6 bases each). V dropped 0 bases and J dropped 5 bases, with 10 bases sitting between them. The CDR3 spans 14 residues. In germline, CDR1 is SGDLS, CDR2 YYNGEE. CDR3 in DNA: TGTGCCAGCAGCGTAGGGGGGGCAGTAGATACGCAGTATTTT. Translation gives CASSVGGAVDTQYF.

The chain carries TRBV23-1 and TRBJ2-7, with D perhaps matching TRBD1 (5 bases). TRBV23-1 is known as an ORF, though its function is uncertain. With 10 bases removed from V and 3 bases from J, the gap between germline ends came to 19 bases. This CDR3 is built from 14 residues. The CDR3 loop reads CAKNRRKNHYEQYF. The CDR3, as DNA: TGCGCCAAGAACAGGCGGAAGAACCACTACGAGCAGTACTTC.

The CDR3 spells CASSIFANEQFF. The CDR3 coding sequence is TGTGCCAGTAGTATATTCGCCAATGAGCAGTTCTTC. The V and J genes are TRBV19 and TRBJ2-1; no clear D. Germline V gene sequence: CDR1 LNHDA, CDR2 SQIVND (reference sequence). The V and J ends lost 2 bases and 6 bases respectively, with 5 bases between them. The CDR3 extends over 12 amino acids.

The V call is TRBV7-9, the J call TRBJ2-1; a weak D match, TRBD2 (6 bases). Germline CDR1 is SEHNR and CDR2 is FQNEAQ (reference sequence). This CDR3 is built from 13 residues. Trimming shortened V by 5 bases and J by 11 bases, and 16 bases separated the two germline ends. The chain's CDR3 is CASSNQGTYKQFF. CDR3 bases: TGTGCCAGCAGCAATCAAGGGACTTATAAGCAGTTCTTC.

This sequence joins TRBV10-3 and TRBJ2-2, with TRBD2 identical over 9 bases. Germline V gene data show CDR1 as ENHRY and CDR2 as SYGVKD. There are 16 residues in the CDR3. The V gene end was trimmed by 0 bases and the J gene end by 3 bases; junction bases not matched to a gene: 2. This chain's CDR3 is CAISESLAGHTGELFF. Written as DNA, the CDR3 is TGTGCCATCAGTGAGTCACTAGCGGGCCACACCGGGGAGCTGTTTTTT.

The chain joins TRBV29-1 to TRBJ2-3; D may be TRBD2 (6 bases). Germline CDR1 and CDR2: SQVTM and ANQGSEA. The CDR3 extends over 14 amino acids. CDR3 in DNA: TGCAGACGAACCCCGGGACTCCGCACAGATACGCAGTATTTT. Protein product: CRRTPGLRTDTQYF.

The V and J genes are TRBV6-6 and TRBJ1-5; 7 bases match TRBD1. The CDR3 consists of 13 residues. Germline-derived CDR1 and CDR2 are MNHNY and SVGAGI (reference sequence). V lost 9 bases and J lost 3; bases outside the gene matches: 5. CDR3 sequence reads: CASRQGVNQPQHF. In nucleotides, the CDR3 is TGTGCCAGTCGTCAGGGGGTCAATCAGCCCCAGCATTTT.